A single sample is the source of the 24 T cell receptor beta chains below, sequenced in a study of T-cell reconstitution after alpha-beta-depleted transplantation in children. Unique molecular identifiers tagged the TCRbeta library. Each CDR3 protein is one row after TCRdb ran MiXCR on the PCR reads. The table records about 490,000 distinct CDR3 sequences, roughly 10% of them present only once. The sample here was PBMCs, taken before TCRalphabeta/CD19-depleted stem cell transplant. The receptors were gathered from a child younger than 10 with inherited bone marrow failure, due to receive a stem cell transplant.

This clonotype showed up many times. CDR3 in DNA: TGCAGCGTTGCAAGGTTTCGGCAAGAGACCCAGTACTTC. It translates to CSVARFRQETQYF. The rearrangement joins TRBV29-1 to TRBJ2-5; D gene uncertain. V lost 4 bases and J 2 bases, leaving 11 bases between the germline ends. Per germline, CDR1 SQVTM and CDR2 ANQGSEA. This CDR3 is 13 amino acids long.

This clonotype was recorded at least ten times. The rearrangement joins TRBV12-3 or TRBV12-4 to TRBJ2-7, with D perhaps given as TRBD1 or TRBD2 (5 bases each). Between the trimmed V and J ends, which lost 6 bases and 5 bases, there was a span of 17 bases. This CDR3 region has 14 residues. This CDR3 reads CASSPSGTGHEQYF. CDR3 bases: TGTGCCAGCAGCCCTTCCGGGACCGGTCACGAGCAGTACTTC.

In its sample, this clonotype was seen many times. The CDR3 DNA is TGTGCCAGCGGCGGGAGGGTCCACGATGAGCAGTTCTTC. Its protein product is CASGGRVHDEQFF. The V and J genes are TRBV12-3 or TRBV12-4 and TRBJ2-1, with 9 nucleotides matching TRBD2. The length of the CDR3 is 13 residues. V dropped 8 bases and J dropped 8; count of bases not matched to a gene: 7.

This clonotype turned up a few times. This sequence joins TRBV5-6 and TRBJ1-1; D perhaps matches TRBD1 (6 bases). This CDR3 has 14 amino acids. The germline V gene encodes CDR1 SGHDT and CDR2 YYEEEE. The V end lost 7 bases, the J end lost 0 bases, and 13 bases lay between the germline ends. The CDR3 nucleotides read TGTGCCAGCTTGACAGGCGTTATGAACACTGAAGCTTTCTTT. It specifies CASLTGVMNTEAFF.

This clonotype was observed at least ten times. This sequence joins TRBV11-3 and TRBJ2-5; 8 bases match TRBD1. The V gene's germline CDR1 is SGHNT and CDR2 YENEEA. The J segment lost 2 bases and the V segment lost 5 bases, leaving 7 bases of the junction unmatched. CDR3 size: 15 residues. The CDR3 is CASSAGTGLQETQYF. The CDR3 bases are TGTGCCAGCAGCGCCGGGACAGGTCTTCAAGAGACCCAGTACTTC.

This clonotype has at least ten counts. The J gene is TRBJ2-1, the V gene TRBV27, with 9 bases that match TRBD1. Germline assignment: CDR1 MNHEY and CDR2 SMNVEV (reference sequence). V dropped 5 bases and J dropped 14; count of bases not matched to a gene: 7. The CDR3 has 12 residues. The CDR3 here is CASSGSRDREFF. As DNA, the CDR3 is TGTGCCAGCAGTGGGTCACGGGACAGGGAGTTCTTC.

This clonotype was seen ten or more times. This sequence joins TRBV20-1 and TRBJ2-3, with a weak D call TRBD1 (5 bases). The V end lost 6 bases, the J end lost 1 base, and 11 bases lay between the germline ends. In germline, CDR1 is DFQATT, CDR2 SNEGSKA (reference sequence). CDR3 length equals 13 residues. CDR3 bases: TGCAGTGCGCCGAAACAGGGCACAGATACGCAGTATTTT. Its protein product is CSAPKQGTDTQYF.

This chain connects TRBV12-3 or TRBV12-4 to TRBJ2-2; 10 nucleotides match TRBD2. With V trimmed by 7 bases and J by 1 base, 6 bases remained unmatched. This CDR3 contains 16 residues. The DNA for the CDR3 is TGTGCCAGCAACTTACTAGCGGGGCAGAACACCGGGGAGCTGTTTTTT. Translated: CASNLLAGQNTGELFF.

There are many counts of this clonotype. The chain recombines TRBV27 with TRBJ1-2; tentative D call: TRBD1 (5 bases). The CDR3 totals 14 residues. Germline CDR1 reads MNHEY; CDR2 reads SMNVEV (reference sequence). Trimming left V 5 bases short and J 0 bases short, with 10 bases between. The CDR3 sequence is CASSPRAANYGYTF. The CDR3 nucleotides read TGTGCCAGCAGTCCCAGGGCCGCTAACTATGGCTACACCTTC.

This clonotype was picked up many times. The chain employs TRBV20-1 and TRBJ2-2, with 7 bases fitting TRBD1. The CDR3 sequence is 13 residues long. The V gene end was trimmed by 8 bases and the J gene end by 6 bases; junction bases not matched to a gene: 9. In germline, CDR1 is DFQATT, CDR2 SNEGSKA (reference sequence). The DNA of the CDR3 is TGCAGTACCCAGGACAGGCTGGCCGGGGAGCTGTTTTTT. Amino acids: CSTQDRLAGELFF.

This clonotype was counted many times. V gene TRBV4-3 combines with J gene TRBJ2-3, with D unclear. Germline CDR1 LGHNA, CDR2 YSLEER. This CDR3 contains 14 residues. V dropped 3 bases and J dropped 0 bases, with 7 bases sitting between them. Written as DNA, the CDR3 is TGCGCCAGCAGCCAGTCAGGTAGCACAGATACGCAGTATTTT. Translating gives CASSQSGSTDTQYF.

In its sample, this clonotype was seen many times. This chain uses TRBV29-1 with TRBJ2-7, with TRBD1 matching over 7 bases. Trimming removed 5 bases from V and 0 bases from J; junction bases left unmatched: 7. This CDR3 comprises 14 residues. Germline loops: CDR1 SQVTM, CDR2 ANQGSEA. CDR3 sequence (DNA): TGCAGCGTTTTGACAGGGTCGAGCTCCTACGAGCAGTACTTC. Its protein is CSVLTGSSSYEQYF.

Ten or more counts support this clonotype. V and J are TRBV29-1 and TRBJ1-1; D is unresolved. The V end was cut by 4 bases, the J end by 3 bases, with 9 bases between. This CDR3 contains 12 residues. Per germline, CDR1 SQVTM and CDR2 ANQGSEA. The CDR3 region is CSVGYGYTEAFF. In nucleotides, the CDR3 is TGCAGCGTTGGTTATGGCTACACTGAAGCTTTCTTT.

Many counts were recorded for this clonotype. The chain combines TRBV11-2 with TRBJ2-1; D not resolved. CDR1 and CDR2 from the germline V gene are SGHAT and FQNNGV. Trimming took off 6 bases at V and 4 bases at J, with 13 bases between the two ends. The CDR3 loop spans 14 amino acids. The CDR3 is CASRSIGPYNEQFF. The CDR3 DNA reads TGTGCCAGCAGGTCCATTGGGCCATACAATGAGCAGTTCTTC.

This clonotype was seen more than once but under ten times. The gene calls are TRBV28 and TRBJ2-7; D remains ambiguous. The V end was cut by 4 bases, the J end by 6 bases, with 13 bases between. Germline CDR1 MDHEN, CDR2 SYDVKM. This CDR3 is 13 amino acids long. This chain's CDR3 is CASSYISTGEQYF. DNA of the CDR3: TGTGCCAGCAGTTACATTAGCACGGGCGAGCAGTACTTC. The whole variable domain, filled in from reference TRBV28 and TRBJ2-7, reads DVKVTQSSRYLVKRTGEKVFLECVQDMDHENMFWYRQDPGLGLRLIYFSYDVKMKEKGDIPEGYSVSREKKERFSLILESASTNQTSMYLCASSYISTGEQYFGPGTRLTVT.

This clonotype was picked up many times. The chain carries TRBV7-2 and TRBJ2-1; D is unclear. There are 15 residues in the CDR3. CDR1 and CDR2 from the germline V gene are SGHTA and FQGNSA. V gave up 2 bases and J gave up 0 bases, with 8 bases separating them. For the CDR3, the DNA is TGTGCCAGCAGCTTATCCCAAGGCTCCTACAATGAGCAGTTCTTC. Amino acid sequence: CASSLSQGSYNEQFF.

The rearrangement links TRBV12-5 to TRBJ2-5, with 8 bases matching TRBD1. Trimming removed 6 bases from V and 3 bases from J; junction bases left unmatched: 9. Per the germline V gene, CDR1 is LGHNT and CDR2 is FRNRAP. This CDR3 has 15 amino acids. CDR3 DNA sequence: TGTGCTAGTGGGTTTTCCGGGACAGGCGAAGAGACCCAGTACTTC. Amino acids: CASGFSGTGEETQYF. The full variable domain, completed using reference TRBV12-5 and TRBJ2-5, is DARVTQTPRHKVTEMGQEVTMRCQPILGHNTVFWYRQTMMQGLELLAYFRNRAPLDDSGMPKDRFSAEMPDATLATLKIQPSEPRDSAVYFCASGFSGTGEETQYFGPGTRLLVL.

In nucleotides, the CDR3 is TGTGCCAGCTGGACCTGGGCGGGAGGTTACAATGAGCAGTTCTTC. Translated, it gives CASWTWAGGYNEQFF. J is TRBJ2-1 and V is TRBV7-2; 8 bases align to TRBD2. Germline V gene lookup returns CDR1 SGHTA and CDR2 FQGNSA. CDR3 length equals 15 residues. The V and J ends lost 8 bases and 4 bases, in that order; junction bases with no gene match: 10.

With respect to this clonotype: The junction and the germline gene differ at one end; a read error may be behind it. The J gene is TRBJ1-3, the V gene TRBV19, with a possible D match to TRBD1 (5 bases). The CDR3 runs to 15 residues. Looked up from germline, CDR1 is LNHDA and CDR2 is SQIVND (reference sequence). CDR3 amino acids: CATNRDGRSGNTIHF. The CDR3 DNA is TGTGCCACCAACCGGGACGGTCGCTCTGGAAACACCATACATTTT.

This clonotype was seen repeatedly, ten times or more. The rearrangement uses TRBV20-1 and TRBJ2-7; TRBD1 matches at 7 bases. The CDR3 sequence is 13 residues long. J gave up 4 bases and V 1 base, and 4 bases lay outside the gene matches. Germline loops: CDR1 DFQATT, CDR2 SNEGSKA (reference sequence). The CDR3 here is CSARGIRGYEQYF. CDR3 nucleotide sequence: TGCAGTGCTAGAGGCATCAGGGGGTACGAGCAGTACTTC.

This clonotype came up many times. The V gene is TRBV4-3, the J gene TRBJ2-5; D unclear. Germline CDR1 LGHNA, CDR2 YSLEER. Trimming shortened V by 1 base and J by 5 bases, and 11 bases separated the two germline ends. The CDR3 consists of 14 residues. The CDR3 spells CASSQGPRRETQYF. For the CDR3, the DNA is TGCGCCAGCAGCCAAGGGCCACGTAGGGAGACCCAGTACTTC.

This clonotype was counted many times. This rearrangement joins TRBV5-1 to TRBJ1-1, with unresolved D. With 3 bases removed from V and 10 bases from J, the gap between germline ends came to 19 bases. Germline V gives CDR1 SGHRS, CDR2 YFSETQ. The CDR3 covers 14 residues. CDR3 nucleotides: TGCGCCAGCAGCTCTAGCTCCCCTCCGGGGTTAGCTTTCTTT. It is translated as CASSSSSPPGLAFF.

This clonotype appeared a few times. The chain is built from TRBV19 and TRBJ2-7, with TRBD2 matching over 10 bases. The CDR3 is made up of 15 amino acids. Germline V gene sequence: CDR1 LNHDA, CDR2 SQIVND (reference sequence). The ends lost 1 base at V and 2 bases at J; junction bases unmatched: 2. CDR3 sequence: CASSIGLAGPYEQYF. The DNA for the CDR3 is TGTGCCAGTAGTATAGGACTAGCGGGCCCCTACGAGCAGTACTTC.

This clonotype was found many times. The chain carries TRBV29-1 and TRBJ1-3; D uncertain. Germline V CDR1 and CDR2: SQVTM, ANQGSEA. The CDR3 is 13 residues long. V was clipped by 5 bases and J by 3 bases, with 11 bases between them. CDR3 coding DNA: TGCAGCGTTACCCCGCGGGGTGGAAACACCATATATTTT. It is translated as CSVTPRGGNTIYF.